A single sample gave rise to the 14 T cell receptor beta chains below, sequenced in a study of vaccination and CD4 T cells after COVID-19. Documented treatment: 10-day PBMC culture with coronavirus spike peptide pools or control peptides (ViraFEST assay). With the Oncomine TCR Beta short-read assay, DNA from cultured CD4+ T cells was sequenced. From the PCR reads, TCRdb called clonotypes with MiXCR, one entry per CDR3 protein. This sample carries some 10,000 distinct CDR3 sequences, around three fifths of them seen once, and the ten largest clones take approximately 26%. Their specific antigens are unknown. Sequenced material: CD4+ T cells from blood, cultured in vitro. The source is a human donor who had recovered from COVID-19.

This sequence joins TRBV20-1 and TRBJ2-7, with TRBD2 identical over 7 bases. The CDR3 has 12 amino acids. With 7 bases clipped from V and 6 bases from J, the junction kept 9 bases outside the gene matches. Germline CDR1 and CDR2: DFQATT and SNEGSKA (reference sequence). CDR3 residues: CSVTRAGFEQYF. The CDR3, as DNA: TGCAGTGTCACCCGAGCGGGGTTCGAGCAGTACTTC.

This clonotype has more than one count but fewer than ten. The chain couples TRBV12-3 or TRBV12-4 to TRBJ1-2; D is undetermined. The CDR3 spans 12 residues. Trimming shortened V by 2 bases and J by 5 bases, and 6 bases separated the two germline ends. The CDR3 region is CASSLKKYGYTF. The DNA of the CDR3 is TGTGCCAGCAGTTTAAAGAAGTATGGCTACACCTTC.

The chain employs TRBV20-1 and TRBJ2-5, with 14 nucleotides matching TRBD2. The CDR3 has 16 amino acids. V shed 5 bases and J 4 bases; nucleotides not matched to a gene: 9. The V gene's germline CDR1 is DFQATT and CDR2 SNEGSKA (reference sequence). CDR3 sequence (DNA): TGCAGTGCTTCTCGGACTAGCGGGGGGACCGGAGAGACCCAGTACTTC. This encodes CSASRTSGGTGETQYF.

The chain links TRBV7-9 to TRBJ1-6; 7 nucleotides line up with TRBD1. CDR3 length equals 14 residues. After removal of 6 bases from V and 5 bases from J, the junction contained 4 bases not matched to a gene. The germline V gene has CDR1 SEHNR and CDR2 FQNEAQ (reference sequence). CDR3 residues: CASRRTGNNSPLHF. In nucleotides, the CDR3 is TGTGCCAGCAGACGGACAGGCAATAATTCACCCCTCCACTTT.

There are a few counts of this clonotype. V and J are TRBV6-1 and TRBJ1-2; 7 nucleotides line up with TRBD1. The CDR3 has 15 residues. CDR1 is MNHNS, CDR2 SASEGT, per germline. The V segment lost 3 bases and the J segment 0 bases; nucleotides outside the gene matches: 4. The CDR3 coding sequence is TGTGCCAGCAGTGAGACAGGGTTAGCTAACTATGGCTACACCTTC. It specifies CASSETGLANYGYTF.

The rearrangement links TRBV10-3 to TRBJ1-6; no reliable D call. Germline V gene sequence: CDR1 ENHRY, CDR2 SYGVKD. The CDR3 totals 13 residues. V shed 9 bases and J shed 0 bases, with 6 bases lying between them. The CDR3 region is CAIQISYNSPLHF. CDR3 in DNA: TGTGCCATACAGATCTCCTATAATTCACCCCTCCACTTT.

This clonotype turned up a few times. This chain joins TRBV19 and TRBJ1-2, with D unclear. Germline CDR1 LNHDA, CDR2 SQIVND (reference sequence). The CDR3 is 15 residues long. Trimming stripped 4 bases from V and 0 bases from J, with 12 bases between. CDR3 loop: CASSTLGVANYGYTF. CDR3 DNA sequence: TGTGCCAGTAGTACCCTAGGCGTCGCTAACTATGGCTACACCTTC.

The chain uses TRBV27 and TRBJ2-2; TRBD2 matches 8 bases. The germline V gene has CDR1 MNHEY and CDR2 SMNVEV (reference sequence). This CDR3 has 17 residues. The ends lost 3 bases at V and 4 bases at J; junction bases unmatched: 10. Here the CDR3 reads CASSFPTGGAATGELFF. As DNA, the CDR3 is TGTGCCAGCAGTTTCCCCACCGGGGGGGCGGCCACCGGGGAGCTGTTTTTT.

The chain joins TRBV20-1 to TRBJ1-5; D may be TRBD1 (6 bases). There are 14 residues in the CDR3. Germline V gives CDR1 DFQATT, CDR2 SNEGSKA (reference sequence). The V and J ends lost 3 bases and 5 bases respectively, with 14 bases between them. The CDR3: CSARSRDTYQPQHF. The CDR3 DNA is TGCAGTGCTAGGTCCCGGGACACCTATCAGCCCCAGCATTTT.

J is TRBJ2-5 and V is TRBV12-3 or TRBV12-4; D tentatively fits TRBD1 or TRBD2 (5 bases each). The CDR3 is 17 residues long. Trimming removed 5 bases at V and 0 bases at J, with 19 bases between. Written as DNA, the CDR3 is TGTGCCAGCAGTCATCTTGGGGGTCCCCACAACCAAGAGACCCAGTACTTC. Its protein product is CASSHLGGPHNQETQYF.

This clonotype occurred a few times. The chain recombines TRBV30 with TRBJ1-1, with D uncertain. This CDR3 spans 13 amino acids. The germline gives CDR1 GTSNPN, CDR2 SVGIG (reference sequence). With 4 bases removed from V and 7 bases from J, the gap between germline ends came to 16 bases. The DNA for the CDR3 is TGTGCCTGGAATTTGATCCAGGCTGGTGAAGCTTTCTTT. Translated, it gives CAWNLIQAGEAFF.

Of note for this clonotype: Germline is not matched at one junction end, which may reflect a read error. The chain has TRBV7-9 and TRBJ2-7; TRBD1 is a possible D gene (5 bases). Germline assignment: CDR1 SEHNR and CDR2 FQNEAQ (reference sequence). CDR3 length equals 13 residues. The CDR3 loop is CASSLGQLYEQYF. The CDR3 DNA sequence: TGTGCCAGCAGCTTGGGGCAGCTTTACGAACAGTACTTC.

This clonotype came up a few times. CDR3 region: CSLQGRNDQPQHF. The CDR3 DNA reads as TGCAGCTTACAGGGGAGAAATGATCAGCCCCAGCATTTT. V usage is TRBV20-1 and J usage is TRBJ1-5, with 7 bases identical to TRBD1. The CDR3 is 13 residues long. CDR1 and CDR2 (germline): DFQATT, SNEGSKA (reference sequence).

CDR3 in DNA: TGTGCCAGCACCTGGTCGACCCTAACCCCGGGACAGGGCCAACTAAATAATTCACCCCTCCACTTT. It encodes CASTWSTLTPGQGQLNNSPLHF. The rearrangement uses TRBV27 and TRBJ1-6; 9 bases fit TRBD1. Germline assignment: CDR1 MNHEY and CDR2 SMNVEV (reference sequence). CDR3 length equals 22 residues. Trimming took 7 bases from V and 5 from J; bases not matched to a gene: 27.